One and the same sample provided the 12 T cell receptor beta chains below, sequenced in a study of T cells after yellow fever vaccination (dated by TCRdb to about 2019). The intended sense of this specimen's treatment or condition label: live attenuated yellow fever vaccine strain. The receptor library was made with 5' RACE. The listed sequencing device is Illumina NovaSeq 6000. TCRdb reanalyzed the raw reads on its own, using fastp at Q25 for trimming and MiXCR for clone calling, and kept in-frame beta chains. A single entry per CDR3 protein holds the most common genes and DNA from its merged rows. The sample includes approximately 90,000 distinct CDR3 sequences, with roughly 5.8% observed a single time. The ten largest clones add up to about two fifths of the sample. The specimen comprised CD8+ T cells sorted from PBMCs, sampled 10 days after the yellow fever booster vaccination. Source of these receptors: a man between 18 and 29 years old who received the YFV17D yellow fever vaccine.

This sequence joins TRBV12-5 and TRBJ2-1; 9 bases fit TRBD2. CDR3 length: 15 amino acids. Germline CDR1 reads LGHNT; CDR2 reads FRNRAP. V was pared by 5 bases and J by 7 bases, with 9 bases of the junction left unmatched. Here the CDR3 DNA reads TGTGCTAGTGGTGTAGCGGGGGCAATCCGTAATGAGCAGTTCTTC. The encoded protein is CASGVAGAIRNEQFF.

This clonotype appeared a few times. The V call is TRBV6-5, the J call TRBJ2-3; D is undetermined. The V end lost 0 bases, the J end lost 4 bases, and 11 bases lay between the germline ends. The germline V gene encodes CDR1 MNHEY and CDR2 SVGAGI. This CDR3 spans 15 amino acids. This chain's CDR3 is CASSYSKGGADTQYF. In DNA, the CDR3 is TGTGCCAGCAGTTACTCGAAGGGTGGTGCAGATACGCAGTATTTT.

This clonotype was detected ten times or more. CDR3 DNA: TGTGCCAGCAGCGATGCTGTACTAGCGGGGAGCACAGATACGCAGTATTTT. Its translation: CASSDAVLAGSTDTQYF. This rearrangement joins TRBV7-6 to TRBJ2-3, with 10 nucleotides matching TRBD2. The CDR3 totals 17 residues. Germline loops: CDR1 SGHVS, CDR2 FNYEAQ. Unmatched junction bases numbered 8, after V lost 5 bases and J lost 0 bases.

This rearrangement joins TRBV5-1 to TRBJ2-7; TRBD1 aligns across 9 bases. The CDR3 covers 16 residues. The germline CDR1 and CDR2 sequences are SGHRS and YFSETQ. With 4 bases clipped from V and 7 bases from J, the junction kept 15 bases outside the gene matches. CDR3: CASSLGGQGMLSEQYF. The CDR3 DNA sequence: TGCGCCAGCAGCCTGGGGGGACAGGGAATGTTGAGTGAGCAGTACTTC.

This clonotype was counted a few times. The rearrangement joins TRBV20-1 to TRBJ1-2; the D is unclear. Germline-derived CDR1 and CDR2 are DFQATT and SNEGSKA (reference sequence). This CDR3 comprises 14 residues. Trimming took off 1 base at V and 3 bases at J, with 12 bases between the two ends. The CDR3 nucleotides read TGCAGTGCTAGAGCTGGGATGGGCTACTATGGCTACACCTTC. Translated: CSARAGMGYYGYTF.

In its sample, this clonotype was seen a few times. This rearrangement joins TRBV7-9 to TRBJ2-1; D may be TRBD1 (7 bases). Trimming left V 5 bases short and J 8 bases short, with 22 bases between. Germline CDR1 SEHNR, CDR2 FQNEAQ (reference sequence). The CDR3 is made up of 16 amino acids. The CDR3 sequence is CASSLRAGQRIDEQFF. CDR3 DNA: TGTGCCAGCAGCCTCAGGGCGGGACAGAGGATTGATGAGCAGTTCTTC.

This clonotype was detected a few times. The V call is TRBV12-3 or TRBV12-4, the J call TRBJ1-1; D not resolved. CDR3 length: 12 amino acids. Deletions cut 10 bases from V and 7 bases from J, with 16 bases between. CDR3 region: CATAVGGDEAFF. The CDR3 DNA reads TGTGCCACAGCCGTCGGCGGTGATGAAGCTTTCTTT.

This clonotype was seen a few times. V is TRBV6-2 or TRBV6-3 and J is TRBJ1-5; D is undetermined. From germline, CDR1 is MNHEY and CDR2 SVGEGT. With 4 bases removed from V and 1 base from J, the gap between germline ends came to 5 bases. This CDR3 has 13 amino acids. CDR3 protein: CASSLPSNQPQHF. CDR3 nucleotides: TGTGCCAGCAGTTTGCCGAGCAATCAGCCCCAGCATTTT.

V gene TRBV6-6 combines with J gene TRBJ2-1; the D gene is possibly TRBD1 (6 bases). V was clipped by 6 bases and J by 6 bases, with 9 bases between them. Germline CDR1 is MNHNY and CDR2 is SVGAGI (reference sequence). CDR3 length: 12 amino acids. CDR3 sequence reads: CASSNRANEQFF. The DNA of the CDR3 is TGTGCCAGCAGCAACAGGGCCAATGAGCAGTTCTTC.

V usage is TRBV6-6 and J usage is TRBJ2-7, with TRBD1 matching 8 bases. After removal of 5 bases from V and 0 bases from J, the junction contained 3 bases not matched to a gene. This CDR3 is 14 amino acids long. Germline V gives CDR1 MNHNY, CDR2 SVGAGI (reference sequence). In DNA, the CDR3 is TGTGCCAGCAGTCGGGACAGGTTCTCCTACGAGCAGTACTTC. Its protein product is CASSRDRFSYEQYF.

This chain links TRBV4-1 with TRBJ2-7, with 7 bases aligning to TRBD1. This CDR3 has 14 residues. V shed 1 base and J 5 bases; nucleotides not matched to a gene: 5. Germline V gene sequence: CDR1 MGHRA, CDR2 YSYEKL. The CDR3 nucleotides read TGCGCCAGCAGCCAAGCAGGGGGTATCGACGAGCAGTACTTC. Encoded protein: CASSQAGGIDEQYF.

This clonotype came up many times. The chain has TRBV12-3 or TRBV12-4 and TRBJ2-5; 8 nucleotides line up with TRBD1. This CDR3 spans 14 amino acids. With 3 bases clipped from V and 4 bases from J, the junction kept 4 bases outside the gene matches. CDR3 DNA: TGTGCCAGCAGTTTCAGGGGGCAGAGAGAGACCCAGTACTTC. Its translation is CASSFRGQRETQYF.